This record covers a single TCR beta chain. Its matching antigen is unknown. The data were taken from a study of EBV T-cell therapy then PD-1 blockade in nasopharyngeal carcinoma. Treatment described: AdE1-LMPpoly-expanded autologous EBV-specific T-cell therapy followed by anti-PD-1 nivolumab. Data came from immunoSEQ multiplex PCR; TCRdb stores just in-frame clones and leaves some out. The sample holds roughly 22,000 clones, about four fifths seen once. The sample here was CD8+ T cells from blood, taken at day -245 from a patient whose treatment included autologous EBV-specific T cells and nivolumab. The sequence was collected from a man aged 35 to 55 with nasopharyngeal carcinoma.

The CDR3 sequence: CASSDGTGVTGELFF. CDR3 DNA: TGTGCCAGCAGTGACGGGACAGGGGTCACCGGGGAGCTGTTTTTT. The chain combines TRBV6-4 with TRBJ2-2; the match to TRBD1 covers 10 bases. This CDR3 region has 15 residues. V dropped 2 bases and J dropped 4; count of bases not matched to a gene: 1. Germline lookup yields CDR1 MRHNA and CDR2 SNTAGT.